The source of this T cell receptor beta chain is a study of cytomegalovirus exposure and HLA in healthy donors. Note on this clone: What it recognizes is unknown.

Study results and limitations: The study recorded some 160 TCR beta chains that were cytomegalovirus-associated.

Measured with immunoSEQ multiplex PCR; TCRdb has only the in-frame clones, and not every one. The data show about 76,000 clones, approximately 94% seen once. Germline V gene data show CDR1 as LNHDA and CDR2 as SQIVND (reference sequence). Trimming left V 5 bases short and J 8 bases short, with 21 bases between. CDR3 length: 15 amino acids. This chain connects TRBV19 to TRBJ1-2, with a tentative D call TRBD1 (5 bases). The sample was PBMCs. The clonotype originates from a woman aged 18-29 years in good health and CMV-seropositive. For the CDR3, the DNA is TGTGCCAGTAGTTTTCGTATTACAGGAGAAGAGGGCTACACCTTC. Amino acid sequence: CASSFRITGEEGYTF.